The entry that follows covers one T cell receptor beta chain sequence. The antigen remains undetermined. The source of the sample is a study of cytomegalovirus exposure and HLA in healthy donors. Whole-study results and caveats: Previously analyzed data showed that most TCR beta V segments were productive at a frequency of about 87% or about 30%. Researchers had no immune exposure information except CMV serostatus available.

Both 60 Vbeta primers and 13 Jbeta primers went into the PCR. The repertoire was sequenced with immunoSEQ multiplex PCR; TCRdb's copy has only in-frame clones and lacks some. The sample records roughly 130,000 clones, around three fifths being singletons. The CDR3 extends over 15 amino acids. Germline assignment: CDR1 SNHLY and CDR2 FYNNEI. With 7 bases clipped from V and 3 bases from J, the junction kept 6 bases outside the gene matches. The V gene is TRBV2, the J gene TRBJ1-5; 10 nucleotides line up with TRBD1. Source material: PBMCs. This sequence was found in a male donor in good health and CMV-seronegative. The CDR3 loop reads CASTRTGGYNQPQHF. In nucleotides, the CDR3 is TGTGCCAGCACGCGGACAGGGGGGTACAATCAGCCCCAGCATTTT.